A single sample is the source of the 11 T cell receptor beta chains below, sequenced in a study of cytomegalovirus exposure and HLA in healthy donors. The PCR had 60 Vbeta and 13 Jbeta primers. Profiled with immunoSEQ multiplex PCR; TCRdb holds only in-frame clones, not every one. The table records approximately 210,000 clones, around four fifths of them present only once. Sequencing used PBMCs. The receptors derive from a woman in her thirties or forties in good health and CMV-seronegative.

The chain uses TRBV10-2 and TRBJ2-7; the D gene is possibly TRBD2 (6 bases). The CDR3 is made up of 12 amino acids. With 7 bases removed from V and 6 bases from J, the gap between germline ends came to 13 bases. Germline assignment: CDR1 WSHSY and CDR2 SAAADI. In nucleotides, the CDR3 is TGCGCCAGCACCGAGGAGGGAGGCGAGCAGTACGTC. Amino acid sequence: CASTEEGGEQYV.

The rearrangement joins TRBV7-2 to TRBJ1-3; 8 nucleotides agree with TRBD1. With V trimmed by 5 bases and J by 4 bases, 7 bases remained unmatched. This CDR3 is built from 15 residues. Looked up from germline, CDR1 is SGHTA and CDR2 is FQGNSA. CDR3 coding DNA: TGTGCCAGCAGCACCCGGACAGGGATAGGAAACACCATATATTTT. Amino acids: CASSTRTGIGNTIYF.

CDR3 nucleotides: TGTGCCAGCAGCTTAGGGACAGGCCGACAAGAGACCCAGTACTTC. Translation: CASSLGTGRQETQYF. This chain connects TRBV11-2 to TRBJ2-5; 7 nucleotides agree with TRBD1. CDR3 length: 15 amino acids. V shed 1 base and J 2 bases; nucleotides not matched to a gene: 4. Germline CDR1 reads SGHAT; CDR2 reads FQNNGV.

This chain joins TRBV5-1 and TRBJ2-5; possibly TRBD2 for D (6 bases). The DNA matches TRBJ2-7 better at its end, which makes the J call doubtful. The CDR3 extends over 15 amino acids. CDR1 and CDR2 from the germline V gene are SGHRS and YFSETQ. DNA of the CDR3: TGCGCCAGCAGCTTGCAACCGGGGGTGACCTACGAGCAGTACTTC. This encodes CASSLQPGVTYEQYF.

The J gene is TRBJ2-1, the V gene TRBV4-3, with D perhaps TRBD2 (6 bases). This CDR3 region has 19 residues. Germline V lookup: CDR1 LGHNA, CDR2 YSLEER. Trimming took 0 bases from V and 0 from J, leaving 18 bases between them. CDR3 protein: CASSQETEAGGSSYNEQFF. Written as DNA, the CDR3 is TGCGCCAGCAGCCAAGAAACAGAAGCGGGTGGTAGCTCCTACAATGAGCAGTTCTTC.

The chain joins TRBV29-1 to TRBJ2-1, with 10 bases aligning to TRBD2. V was clipped by 8 bases and J by 1 base; unmatched bases: 5. CDR3 length: 14 amino acids. Germline loops: CDR1 SQVTM, CDR2 ANQGSEA. In DNA, the CDR3 is TGCAGCACTAAACTAGCGGGGTCCTACAATGAGCAGTTCTTC. Residues: CSTKLAGSYNEQFF.

This clone occurred once. The V gene is TRBV11-1, the J gene TRBJ2-1; 8 bases agree with TRBD2. J lost 8 bases, V lost 5 bases, and 11 bases had no gene match. Per the germline V gene, CDR1 is SGHAT and CDR2 is FQDESV (reference sequence). CDR3 length: 15 residues. In nucleotides, the CDR3 is TGTGCCAGCAGCCCAGCCGGGAGGGCTAGCGATGAGCAGTTCTTC. Its protein product is CASSPAGRASDEQFF.

This chain links TRBV29-1 with TRBJ1-1; TRBD1 matches 7 bases. CDR3 length: 15 amino acids. CDR1 SQVTM and CDR2 ANQGSEA come from the germline V gene. The trim removed 6 bases at V and 1 base at J, leaving 11 bases unmatched. The CDR3 nucleotides read TGCAGCGTCCAAGCCTCCAGGGGGGCGAACACTGAAGCTTTCTTT. Residues: CSVQASRGANTEAFF.

The chain couples TRBV2 to TRBJ1-3; no reliable D call. The CDR3 is 15 residues long. V was trimmed by 4 bases and J by 0 bases, leaving 10 bases between them. From germline, CDR1 is SNHLY and CDR2 FYNNEI. This chain's CDR3 is CASSAGGFSGNTIYF. The CDR3 DNA reads TGTGCCAGCAGTGCTGGAGGTTTCTCTGGAAACACCATATATTTT.

The J gene is TRBJ2-1, the V gene TRBV9, with a weak D call TRBD1 (5 bases). V lost 5 bases and J 5 bases, leaving 17 bases between the germline ends. The CDR3 has 15 residues. Germline V gene lookup returns CDR1 SGDLS and CDR2 YYNGEE. In DNA, the CDR3 is TGTGCCAGCAGTCGTAGTATCCAGGGAAACAATGAGCAGTTCTTC. This gives the protein CASSRSIQGNNEQFF. Complete variable domain (other parts from reference TRBV9 and TRBJ2-1): DSGVTQTPKHLITATGQRVTLRCSPRSGDLSVYWYQQSLDQGLQFLIQYYNGEERAKGNILERFSAQQFPDLHSELNLSSLELGDSALYFCASSRSIQGNNEQFFGPGTRLTVL.

The chain links TRBV28 to TRBJ1-1; the D gene is possibly TRBD1 (6 bases). This CDR3 spans 17 amino acids. V dropped 1 base and J dropped 7 bases, with 22 bases sitting between them. From germline, CDR1 is MDHEN and CDR2 SYDVKM. The CDR3 here is CASSLSHVQGSWNEAFF. The CDR3, as DNA: TGTGCCAGCAGTTTATCTCACGTACAGGGTAGCTGGAATGAAGCTTTCTTT. Supplemented by reference TRBV28 and TRBJ1-1, the full variable domain reads DVKVTQSSRYLVKRTGEKVFLECVQDMDHENMFWYRQDPGLGLRLIYFSYDVKMKEKGDIPEGYSVSREKKERFSLILESASTNQTSMYLCASSLSHVQGSWNEAFFGQGTRLTVV.